This T cell receptor beta chain stems from a study of T cells expressing NK-cell markers. With the 5' RACE reads reprocessed, TCRdb shows one record per CDR3 protein and no DNA. The table lists fewer than 200,000 distinct CDR3 sequences, with less than 20% in the top ten. CDR1 and CDR2 from the germline V gene are ENHRY and SYGVKD. The CDR3 spans 14 residues. The sequenced material came from blood T cells: a sorted CD56 or NKG2C T cell subset, CD4+ or CD8+ T cells, or bulk PBMC T cells (not recorded which). The source of this sequence is a woman aged 18 to 69 in good health. This rearrangement joins TRBV10-3 to TRBJ1-1. This CDR3 reads CAINSPPGNTEAFF.